This TCR beta chain was identified in a study of cytomegalovirus exposure and HLA in healthy donors. Study-wide points: More clonal expansion characterized HLA-associated TCR beta chains than equally common others in a later analysis.

Both 60 Vbeta primers and 13 Jbeta primers went into the PCR. TCRdb keeps only in-frame clones here, not all; method: immunoSEQ multiplex PCR. The sample holds 85,000 to 100,000 clones, 70% to 80% seen once. The CDR3 length is 13 residues. The V gene's germline CDR1 is MNHNY and CDR2 SVGAGI (reference sequence). V dropped 2 bases and J dropped 2 bases, with 6 bases sitting between them. Notes on this clone: Its antigen is currently unknown.

The specimen sequenced was PBMCs. This TCR was sampled from a male donor in good health and CMV-seropositive. The V gene is TRBV6-6, the J gene TRBJ1-1, with no clear D. The CDR3 DNA reads TGTGCCAGCAGTTACGTCCCAAACACTGAAGCTTTCTTT. It codes for CASSYVPNTEAFF.